A single sample gave rise to the 32 T cell receptor beta chains below, sequenced in a study of T cell responses to AZD1222 COVID-19 vaccine. Method: immunoSEQ multiplex PCR; TCRdb's copy keeps in-frame clones and lacks some. This table holds some 140,000 clones, around nine tenths found once. Sequencing was performed on peripheral blood, taken on day 0 of AZD1222 vaccination. These TCRs come from an adult in good health.

In nucleotides, the CDR3 is TGCGCCAGCAGCTTGGGAGTGGTTAAGTTCTTC. As protein: CASSLGVVKFF. The chain carries TRBV5-1 and TRBJ2-1; D gene ambiguous. The germline V gene has CDR1 SGHRS and CDR2 YFSETQ. The CDR3 covers 11 residues. Trimming pared 0 bases from V and 14 bases from J, leaving 9 bases between.

The chain couples TRBV7-3 to TRBJ2-7, with 7 bases aligning to TRBD1. The CDR3 is 13 amino acids. The ends lost 5 bases at V and 6 bases at J; junction bases unmatched: 7. Germline V gene sequence: CDR1 SGHTA, CDR2 FQGTGA. The CDR3 loop reads CASSRGGLGEQYF. The CDR3 coding sequence is TGTGCCAGCAGCAGAGGGGGCCTAGGCGAGCAGTACTTC.

V is TRBV19 and J is TRBJ1-6, with TRBD1 identical over 8 bases. V was clipped by 4 bases and J by 10 bases; unmatched bases: 9. Germline-derived CDR1 and CDR2 are LNHDA and SQIVND (reference sequence). CDR3 length equals 15 residues. CDR3 loop: CASSTPDRGRSPLHF. The CDR3 region has the DNA TGTGCCAGTAGTACGCCCGACAGGGGCCGCTCACCCCTCCACTTT.

J is TRBJ2-7 and V is TRBV19; D is undetermined. Germline values: CDR1 LNHDA, CDR2 SQIVND (reference sequence). This CDR3 comprises 14 residues. Deletions cut 1 base from V and 4 bases from J, with 11 bases between. Written as DNA, the CDR3 is TGTGCCAGTAGTATAGTTTCCGGAAAGTACGAGCAGTACTTC. It translates to CASSIVSGKYEQYF.

This chain connects TRBV10-1 to TRBJ2-6; D tentatively reads TRBD1 or TRBD2 (5 bases each). The V gene lost 6 bases and the J gene lost 2 bases, with 20 bases spanning the gap. Germline V gene sequence: CDR1 WNHNN, CDR2 SYGVQD (reference sequence). The length of the CDR3 is 18 residues. CDR3 sequence: CASRAMRGSYPGANVLTF. The CDR3 nucleotides read TGCGCCAGCAGGGCAATGAGGGGTTCTTACCCTGGGGCCAACGTCCTGACTTTC.

This clone was seen just once. CDR3 nucleotides: TGTGCCAGCTCACCAGGGACAGGGGGCTCCGAGCAGTACTTC. This translates into CASSPGTGGSEQYF. The rearrangement links TRBV18 to TRBJ2-7; TRBD1 agrees at 12 bases. CDR1 KGHSH and CDR2 LQKENI come from the germline V gene. Germline trimming cut 2 bases from V and 6 bases from J; bases unmatched to any gene: 2. The CDR3 contains 14 residues.

This clone came up a few times. The chain combines TRBV7-2 with TRBJ1-5; possible D gene TRBD1, 5 bases. The CDR3 extends over 15 amino acids. V gave up 3 bases and J gave up 4 bases, with 13 bases separating them. The germline V gene has CDR1 SGHTA and CDR2 FQGNSA. This chain's CDR3 is CASSFGRVKNQPQHF. CDR3 DNA sequence: TGTGCCAGCAGCTTTGGCAGGGTTAAAAATCAGCCCCAGCATTTT.

The chain has TRBV30 and TRBJ1-1; the match to TRBD1 covers 7 bases. This CDR3 has 13 amino acids. CDR1 is GTSNPN and CDR2 is SVGIG in the germline V gene (reference sequence). J gave up 6 bases and V 3 bases, and 7 bases lay outside the gene matches. The CDR3 region is CAWRQTGKAEAFF. CDR3 in DNA: TGTGCCTGGAGGCAGACAGGGAAGGCTGAAGCTTTCTTT.

Here the CDR3 reads CASSFSGALLRIAKNIQYF. The CDR3 DNA sequence: TGTGCCAGCAGCTTCTCGGGGGCCTTACTAAGGATAGCCAAAAACATTCAGTACTTC. This sequence joins TRBV11-3 and TRBJ2-4; TRBD1 or TRBD2 may be the D gene (6 bases each). Germline CDR1 and CDR2: SGHNT and YENEEA. The CDR3 has 19 amino acids. The germline V and J ends were trimmed by 3 bases and 0 bases, with 21 bases remaining between them.

The CDR3 spells CASSWDRVVNTEAFF. The CDR3 DNA follows: TGCGCCAGCAGCTGGGACAGGGTTGTGAACACTGAAGCTTTCTTT. This chain joins TRBV5-1 and TRBJ1-1, with 9 positions matching TRBD1. V gave up 3 bases and J gave up 0 bases; unmatched junction bases: 3. This CDR3 contains 15 residues. Germline CDR1 SGHRS, CDR2 YFSETQ. Supplemented by reference TRBV5-1 and TRBJ1-1, the full variable domain reads KAGVTQTPRYLIKTRGQQVTLSCSPISGHRSVSWYQQTPGQGLQFLFEYFSETQRNKGNFPGRFSGRQFSNSRSEMNVSTLELGDSALYLCASSWDRVVNTEAFFGQGTRLTVV.

The chain joins TRBV18 to TRBJ1-2; perhaps TRBD1 as D (6 bases). The CDR3 length is 13 residues. V was pared by 6 bases and J by 4 bases, with 12 bases between. Germline-derived CDR1 and CDR2 are KGHSH and LQKENI. The CDR3 sequence is CASSSRGAYGYTF. CDR3 nucleotide sequence: TGTGCCAGCTCCTCTAGGGGGGCCTATGGCTACACCTTC.

This chain connects TRBV5-4 to TRBJ1-3, with 7 positions matching TRBD1. Losses at the gene ends were 2 bases for V and 0 bases for J; bases not matched to a gene: 5. Germline V lookup: CDR1 SGHNT, CDR2 YYREEE (reference sequence). The CDR3 is made up of 16 amino acids. As DNA, the CDR3 is TGTGCCAGCAGCTTAGGACAGGTCTTCTCTGGAAACACCATATATTTT. Translation gives CASSLGQVFSGNTIYF.

The rearrangement links TRBV27 to TRBJ2-3; 8 bases line up with TRBD2. Germline V gene sequence: CDR1 MNHEY, CDR2 SMNVEV (reference sequence). Trimming cost V 3 bases and J 6 bases; bases outside gene matches: 14. This CDR3 comprises 17 residues. The CDR3 spells CASSFPGVAGPPDTQYF. CDR3 nucleotide sequence: TGTGCCAGCAGTTTCCCCGGGGTAGCGGGGCCTCCGGATACGCAGTATTTT.

The chain's CDR3 is CASSLAGNNEQFF. The CDR3 coding sequence is TGTGCCAGCAGTTTGGCAGGAAACAATGAGCAGTTCTTC. This rearrangement joins TRBV27 to TRBJ2-1; unclear D gene. Germline V CDR1 and CDR2: MNHEY, SMNVEV (reference sequence). V shed 3 bases and J shed 5 bases, with 8 bases lying between them. The CDR3 has 13 residues.

The CDR3, as DNA: TGTGCCTGGAGTGAAGGAGACAGGGGGACTGAAGCTTTCTTT. Its translation: CAWSEGDRGTEAFF. V usage is TRBV30 and J usage is TRBJ1-1; 9 bases align to TRBD1. V shed 1 base, J shed 5 bases, and the junction held 5 bases outside the gene matches. This CDR3 comprises 14 residues. Looked up from germline, CDR1 is GTSNPN and CDR2 is SVGIG (reference sequence).

V gene TRBV9 combines with J gene TRBJ1-2; D unresolved. The CDR3 contains 13 residues. Trimming took off 0 bases at V and 5 bases at J, with 8 bases between the two ends. CDR1 and CDR2 (germline): SGDLS, YYNGEE. The CDR3 coding sequence is TGTGCCAGCAGCGTAGAGGAAGGGTATGGCTACACCTTC. It is translated as CASSVEEGYGYTF.

This chain uses TRBV19 with TRBJ1-1; 11 bases are shared with TRBD1. The CDR3 totals 14 residues. Germline-derived CDR1 and CDR2 are LNHDA and SQIVND (reference sequence). V trimming: 3 bases; J trimming: 9 bases; junction bases outside the gene matches: 6. CDR3 protein: CASSIGRTGGQAFF. The CDR3 DNA reads TGTGCCAGTAGTATTGGCCGGACAGGGGGCCAAGCTTTCTTT.

The rearrangement joins TRBV3-1 (or the pseudogene TRBV3-2) to TRBJ1-2, with TRBD1 as a possible D gene (5 bases). CDR1 LGHDT and CDR2 YNNKEL come from the germline V gene (reference sequence). V lost 1 base and J 3 bases, leaving 9 bases between the germline ends. The CDR3 sequence is 14 residues long. Here the CDR3 DNA reads TGTGCCAGCAGCCAAGCCGACAGATACTATGGCTACACCTTC. It translates to CASSQADRYYGYTF.

The rearrangement uses TRBV3-1 (or the pseudogene TRBV3-2) and TRBJ2-2, with TRBD2 matching 8 bases. The V and J ends lost 3 bases and 10 bases, in that order; junction bases with no gene match: 7. CDR3 length equals 14 residues. From germline, CDR1 is LGHDT and CDR2 YNNKEL (reference sequence). In nucleotides, the CDR3 is TGTGCCAGCAGCCAGAGGGGACTAGGTGCGGAGCTGTTTTTT. Protein product: CASSQRGLGAELFF.

The genes are TRBV19 and TRBJ1-1; D remains unclear. In germline, CDR1 is LNHDA, CDR2 SQIVND (reference sequence). The CDR3 spans 16 residues. V lost 5 bases, J lost 0 bases, and 16 bases lay in between. The CDR3 reads CASSQLTQRLNTEAFF. CDR3 bases: TGTGCCAGTAGTCAATTGACACAGAGACTGAACACTGAAGCTTTCTTT. Full variable domain (missing parts from reference TRBV19 and TRBJ1-1): DGGITQSPKYLFRKEGQNVTLSCEQNLNHDAMYWYRQDPGQGLRLIYYSQIVNDFQKGDIAEGYSVSREKKESFPLTVTSAQKNPTAFYLCASSQLTQRLNTEAFFGQGTRLTVV.

V gene TRBV7-9 combines with J gene TRBJ1-1; no clear D gene. Germline V gene lookup returns CDR1 SEHNR and CDR2 FQNEAQ (reference sequence). CDR3 length: 13 residues. V was pared by 5 bases and J by 0 bases, with 7 bases between. DNA for the CDR3: TGTGCCAGCAGCCCTGGACTGAACACTGAAGCTTTCTTT. This sequence encodes CASSPGLNTEAFF.

Only one count was recorded for this clone. This chain connects TRBV2 to TRBJ1-2; D unresolved. The CDR3 has 16 amino acids. V lost 2 bases, J lost 6 bases, and 19 bases lay in between. Germline CDR1 and CDR2: SNHLY and FYNNEI. Here the CDR3 DNA reads TGTGCCAGCAGTGAATCCCGCCGGGTCGGGATTAATGGCTACACCTTC. Translated: CASSESRRVGINGYTF.

This chain links TRBV5-1 with TRBJ2-3, with TRBD1 matching over 7 bases. The V and J ends lost 9 bases and 0 bases, in that order; junction bases with no gene match: 4. Germline CDR1 and CDR2: SGHRS and YFSETQ. The CDR3 is 13 residues long. CDR3 loop: CATRQGSTDTQYF. The DNA of the CDR3 is TGCGCCACCCGACAGGGTAGCACAGATACGCAGTATTTT.

The chain carries TRBV3-1 (or the pseudogene TRBV3-2) and TRBJ2-7, with D unclear. The CDR3 consists of 14 residues. CDR1 LGHDT and CDR2 YNNKEL come from the germline V gene (reference sequence). V was shortened by 3 bases and J by 2 bases, with 11 bases between the two germline ends. As DNA, the CDR3 is TGTGCCAGCAGCCAGTTCCGTGGGACCTACGAGCAGTACTTC. Amino acid sequence: CASSQFRGTYEQYF.

This clone has more than one count but fewer than ten. The chain has TRBV6-5 and TRBJ2-7; possibly TRBD2 for D (5 bases). Per germline, CDR1 MNHEY and CDR2 SVGAGI. The CDR3 runs to 14 residues. The V and J ends lost 6 bases and 4 bases respectively, with 16 bases between them. The CDR3 DNA reads TGTGCCAGCAGACCAGGAGGTTCGGCTTACGAGCAGTACTTC. Translating it yields CASRPGGSAYEQYF.

This clone was counted a single time. CDR3 region: CASSEEVTNPMNTEAFF. CDR3 DNA sequence: TGTGCCAGCAGCGAAGAGGTCACGAACCCCATGAACACTGAAGCTTTCTTT. J is TRBJ1-1 and V is TRBV7-2; D is undetermined. Germline lookup yields CDR1 SGHTA and CDR2 FQGNSA. The V gene lost 5 bases and the J gene lost 0 bases, with 19 bases spanning the gap. This CDR3 is built from 17 residues.

This chain's CDR3 is CASSAGTANQPQHF. In DNA, the CDR3 is TGTGCCAGCAGCGCCGGGACAGCCAATCAGCCCCAGCATTTT. This rearrangement joins TRBV7-9 to TRBJ1-5; 7 bases agree with TRBD1. Losses at the gene ends were 5 bases for V and 3 bases for J; bases not matched to a gene: 4. This CDR3 region has 14 residues. Per germline, CDR1 SEHNR and CDR2 FQNEAQ (reference sequence).

The chain combines TRBV7-9 with TRBJ1-5; D remains ambiguous. V lost 4 bases, J lost 1 base, and 8 bases lay in between. This CDR3 spans 14 amino acids. The germline V gene encodes CDR1 SEHNR and CDR2 FQNEAQ (reference sequence). The DNA for the CDR3 is TGTGCCAGCAGCTGGGGAGGGAGCAATCAGCCCCAGCATTTT. This translates into CASSWGGSNQPQHF.

The rearrangement uses TRBV19 and TRBJ1-1; D not resolved. Trimming shortened V by 0 bases and J by 8 bases, and 4 bases separated the two germline ends. CDR3 length: 11 residues. Per the germline V gene, CDR1 is LNHDA and CDR2 is SQIVND (reference sequence). The CDR3 sequence: CASSIEREAFF. In nucleotides, the CDR3 is TGTGCCAGTAGTATAGAAAGGGAAGCTTTCTTT.

The CDR3 coding sequence is TGCAGCGTCTGGCCCGCCCCCCCCGAGGGCTACACCTTC. This codes for CSVWPAPPEGYTF. The chain has TRBV29-1 and TRBJ1-2; no firm D call. CDR3 length: 13 residues. Germline-derived CDR1 and CDR2 are SQVTM and ANQGSEA. Deletions cut 6 bases from V and 8 bases from J, with 19 bases between.

V and J are TRBV28 and TRBJ2-3, with no clear D. V was shortened by 0 bases and J by 4 bases, with 2 bases between the two germline ends. The CDR3 has 12 amino acids. Germline-derived CDR1 and CDR2 are MDHEN and SYDVKM. The CDR3 is CASSLWADTQYF. The CDR3 nucleotides read TGTGCCAGCAGTTTATGGGCAGATACGCAGTATTTT. Full variable domain (missing parts from reference TRBV28 and TRBJ2-3): DVKVTQSSRYLVKRTGEKVFLECVQDMDHENMFWYRQDPGLGLRLIYFSYDVKMKEKGDIPEGYSVSREKKERFSLILESASTNQTSMYLCASSLWADTQYFGPGTRLTVL.

V is TRBV5-6 and J is TRBJ2-2; D is unresolved. This CDR3 region has 16 residues. The ends were cut back, 4 bases at V and 3 bases at J, with 16 bases in the middle. Germline lookup yields CDR1 SGHDT and CDR2 YYEEEE. CDR3 sequence reads: CASSDATFLHTGELFF. The DNA for the CDR3 is TGTGCCAGCAGCGACGCTACCTTTCTTCACACCGGGGAGCTGTTTTTT.